This T cell receptor (beta chain) was identified during a study of blood T cell repertoires in COVID-19. Overall study: Whether acute or convalescent, the COVID-19 samples came from the United States, Italy and Spain.

Method: immunoSEQ multiplex PCR; TCRdb's copy keeps in-frame clones and lacks some. The table records 200,000 to 300,000 clones, approximately 85% of them present only once. CDR1 is LNHNV, CDR2 YYDKDF, per germline (reference sequence). CDR3 size: 17 residues. J was trimmed by 0 bases and V by 0 bases; bases with no gene match: 8. This chain joins TRBV15 and TRBJ2-7; TRBD1 agrees at 7 bases. Sequenced sample: peripheral blood. This clonotype was obtained from a middle-aged man with acute or convalescent COVID-19. The CDR3 bases are TGTGCCACCAGCAGAGATAAATCTGGGACAGTCTCCTACGAGCAGTACTTC. Protein product: CATSRDKSGTVSYEQYF.